This TCR beta chain appears in the sequencing data of a study of beta chain features in type 1 diabetes. General study findings and limits: Within the patient group, naive, central memory and Treg TCRB repertoires appeared more similar to each other than within healthy donors. Shortening of TCRB CDR3s, moderate but significant, appeared in all four CD4+ subsets of Type 1 diabetes patients. Shorter templates might be favored by PCR, equally in patients and controls. When VDJ junctions were examined, type 1 diabetes patients showed fewer insertions and more deletions.

Unmatched junction bases numbered 1, after V lost 2 bases and J lost 3 bases. CDR1 is LNHDA and CDR2 is SQIVND in the germline V gene (reference sequence). CDR3 size: 15 residues. All of the isolated RNA was reverse transcribed, so expressed TCRB transcripts were sequenced. The repertoire was sequenced with immunoSEQ multiplex PCR; TCRdb's copy has only in-frame clones and lacks some. The table has 15,000 to 18,000 clones, over 55% seen once. A note on this clone: Its antigen remains unidentified.

The TCR originated in a man aged 30-40 years with type 1 diabetes. The sample taken for sequencing was Tregs from blood. The chain is built from TRBV19 and TRBJ2-1; 10 bases fit TRBD2. The CDR3 loop reads CASSILAGDYNEQFF. CDR3 in DNA: TGTGCCAGTAGTATACTAGCGGGGGACTACAATGAGCAGTTCTTC. The full variable domain, in which reference TRBV19 and TRBJ2-1 provide the parts outside the CDR3, is DGGITQSPKYLFRKEGQNVTLSCEQNLNHDAMYWYRQDPGQGLRLIYYSQIVNDFQKGDIAEGYSVSREKKESFPLTVTSAQKNPTAFYLCASSILAGDYNEQFFGPGTRLTVL.